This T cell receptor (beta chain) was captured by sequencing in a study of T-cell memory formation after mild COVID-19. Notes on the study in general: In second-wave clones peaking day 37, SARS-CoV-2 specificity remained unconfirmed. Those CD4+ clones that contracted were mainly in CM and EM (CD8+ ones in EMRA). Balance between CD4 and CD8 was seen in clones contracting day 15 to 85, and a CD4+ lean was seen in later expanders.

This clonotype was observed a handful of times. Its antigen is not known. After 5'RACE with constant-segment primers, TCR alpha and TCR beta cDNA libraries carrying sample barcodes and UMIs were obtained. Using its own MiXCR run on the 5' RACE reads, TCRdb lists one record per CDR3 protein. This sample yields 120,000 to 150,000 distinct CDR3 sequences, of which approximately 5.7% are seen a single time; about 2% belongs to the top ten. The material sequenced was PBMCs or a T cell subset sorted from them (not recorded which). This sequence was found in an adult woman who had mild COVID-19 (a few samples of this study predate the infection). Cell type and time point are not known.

CDR3 sequence reads: CASDRGLTDTQYF. In DNA, the CDR3 is TGTGCCTCGGATCGGGGACTGACAGATACGCAGTATTTT. V and J are TRBV30 and TRBJ2-3; a possible D gene is TRBD2 (6 bases). Looked up from germline, CDR1 is GTSNPN and CDR2 is SVGIG (reference sequence). Trimming left V 7 bases short and J 3 bases short, with 14 bases between. CDR3 length: 13 residues.